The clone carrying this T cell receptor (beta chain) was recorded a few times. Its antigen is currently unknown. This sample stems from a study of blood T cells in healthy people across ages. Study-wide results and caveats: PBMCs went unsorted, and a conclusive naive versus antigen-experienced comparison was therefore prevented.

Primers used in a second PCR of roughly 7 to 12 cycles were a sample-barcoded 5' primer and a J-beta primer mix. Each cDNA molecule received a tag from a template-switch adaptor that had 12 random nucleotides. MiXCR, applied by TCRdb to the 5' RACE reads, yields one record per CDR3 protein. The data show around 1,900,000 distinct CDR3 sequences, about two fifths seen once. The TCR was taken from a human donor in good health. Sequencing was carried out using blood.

This chain's CDR3 is CASRTLVNSETQYF. CDR3 DNA: TGTGCCAGCAGAACTCTAGTAAATTCAGAGACCCAGTACTTC. The chain is built from TRBV2 and TRBJ2-5; D is ambiguous. This CDR3 has 14 residues. V shed 6 bases and J shed 4 bases, with 15 bases lying between them. Looked up from germline, CDR1 is SNHLY and CDR2 is FYNNEI.